Given below is one T cell receptor beta chain in context. Its antigen is as yet unknown. This clone may be a read error of a much larger clone one base away. Quantitative molecular-barcoded 5'-RACE generated the TCR beta libraries. TCRdb fed the 5' RACE reads into MiXCR, producing one record per CDR3 protein. The table has roughly 130,000 distinct CDR3 sequences, approximately 10% seen once. V was pared by 0 bases and J by 2 bases, with 15 bases between. CDR3 length: 16 residues. Per germline, CDR1 SQVTM and CDR2 ANQGSEA. The data stem from a study of CD8 T cells in ankylosing spondylitis. Study-wide findings and caveats: The study identified a TCR beta motif of under ten highly homologous variants that appeared characteristic of ankylosing spondylitis blood. Clones linked to disease were reported to show significant enrichment in matched ankylosing spondylitis synovial fluid. Disease-linked clones proved CD8+ and comparatively uncommon in peripheral blood.

Sequencing was done on a sample of blood, either unsorted or a sorted T cell fraction (not recorded which). This chain joins TRBV29-1 and TRBJ2-3, with a possible D match to TRBD2 (6 bases). The source is a male donor with ankylosing spondylitis or in good health (not recorded which). The CDR3 loop is CSVEDQSGGITDTQYF. The DNA of the CDR3 is TGCAGCGTTGAAGATCAATCGGGCGGGATCACAGATACGCAGTATTTT.